One and the same sample provided the 17 T cell receptor beta chains below, sequenced in a study of CD8+CD57+ T cells in acquired aplastic anemia. By flow cytometry, patients selected for sequencing had shown an expansion of CD8+CD57+ cells. Genomic DNA, the template, was used for profiling of the TCR beta VDJ and CDR3. TCRdb called the reads again in MiXCR, with one record for every CDR3 protein. The sample lists about 120,000 distinct CDR3 sequences, 45% to 60% occurring once. The sequenced material came from sorted CD4+, CD8+, or CD8+CD57+ T cells (not recorded which) from PBMCs. These receptors all stem from a human donor with aplastic anemia.

This clonotype was seen a few times. The chain uses TRBV2 and TRBJ2-6; D is unclear. The CDR3 has 16 residues. Per germline, CDR1 SNHLY and CDR2 FYNNEI. Between the trimmed V and J ends, which lost 2 bases and 0 bases, there was a span of 8 bases. The CDR3 nucleotides are TGTGCCAGCAGTGAACGGACCAGCTCTGGGGCCAACGTCCTGACTTTC. Translation gives CASSERTSSGANVLTF.

This clonotype was recorded a few times. The chain carries TRBV29-1 and TRBJ1-1; TRBD1 aligns across 8 bases. V was pared by 5 bases and J by 0 bases, with 11 bases of the junction left unmatched. The CDR3 is 16 amino acids. The germline V gene encodes CDR1 SQVTM and CDR2 ANQGSEA. This CDR3 is CSVRLGDRPMNTEAFF. CDR3 DNA sequence: TGCAGCGTTCGACTAGGGGACAGGCCAATGAACACTGAAGCTTTCTTT.

This chain joins TRBV5-1 and TRBJ2-6; 7 bases line up with TRBD1. V gave up 2 bases and J gave up 0 bases; unmatched junction bases: 8. Germline loops: CDR1 SGHRS, CDR2 YFSETQ. CDR3 length: 18 residues. The CDR3 region has the DNA TGCGCCAGCAGCTTAGGCAGGGGGTCCAGCTCTGGGGCCAACGTCCTGACTTTC. This gives the protein CASSLGRGSSSGANVLTF.

The genes are TRBV2 and TRBJ2-7, with D uncertain. The CDR3 length is 13 residues. CDR1 and CDR2 from the germline V gene are SNHLY and FYNNEI. V lost 6 bases and J lost 3, with 12 bases in between. The CDR3 sequence is CASRTDPRYEQYF. For the CDR3, the DNA is TGTGCCAGCAGGACCGACCCGCGCTACGAGCAGTACTTC.

This clonotype was observed a few times. This chain links TRBV29-1 with TRBJ1-1; 7 bases agree with TRBD1. V shed 7 bases and J 4 bases; nucleotides not matched to a gene: 9. The length of the CDR3 is 13 residues. The V gene's germline CDR1 is SQVTM and CDR2 ANQGSEA. The CDR3 DNA follows: TGCAGCGCTGACAGGGAGGGGAGCACTGAAGCTTTCTTT. It encodes CSADREGSTEAFF.

This chain uses TRBV2 with TRBJ1-6; D possibly corresponds to TRBD1 (5 bases). Trimming removed 4 bases at V and 9 bases at J, with 16 bases between. Per germline, CDR1 SNHLY and CDR2 FYNNEI. The CDR3 is 15 residues long. CDR3 in amino acids: CASSGSQGVASPLHF. The CDR3, as DNA: TGTGCCAGCAGTGGATCTCAGGGAGTGGCTTCACCCCTCCACTTT. Full variable domain (remainder filled in from reference TRBV2 and TRBJ1-6): EPEVTQTPSHQVTQMGQEVILRCVPISNHLYFYWYRQILGQKVEFLVSFYNNEISEKSEIFDDQFSVERPDGSNFTLKIRSTKLEDSAMYFCASSGSQGVASPLHFGNGTRLTVT.

This clonotype was seen a handful of times. The chain uses TRBV7-9 and TRBJ2-5; D is possibly TRBD1 (5 bases). Looked up from germline, CDR1 is SEHNR and CDR2 is FQNEAQ (reference sequence). The CDR3 spans 14 residues. Trimming took off 5 bases at V and 1 base at J, with 11 bases between the two ends. The CDR3 DNA reads TGTGCCAGCAGCACCTCAGGGTCCCAAGAGACCCAGTACTTC. Translating gives CASSTSGSQETQYF.

Details on this clonotype: At one end, the junction sequence differs from germline, possibly due to a read error. CDR3 loop: CASRLQGMNTEAFF. The CDR3 DNA is TGTGCCAGCAGACTCCAGGGAATGAACACTGAAGCGTTCTTT. The chain carries TRBV2 and TRBJ1-1, with a tentative D call TRBD1 (5 bases). Germline CDR1 SNHLY, CDR2 FYNNEI. This CDR3 is 14 amino acids long.

The table lists this clonotype with many counts. The gene calls are TRBV12-3 or TRBV12-4 and TRBJ2-7, with D perhaps TRBD2 (6 bases). There are 14 residues in the CDR3. The V end was cut by 3 bases, the J end by 0 bases, with 9 bases between. CDR3 sequence: CASSFGGASYEQYF. CDR3 DNA sequence: TGTGCCAGCAGTTTCGGCGGGGCCTCCTACGAGCAGTACTTC.

This clonotype was detected only a few times. CDR3 protein: CAAEGTNTGELFF. The CDR3 DNA reads as TGTGCCGCGGAGGGGACGAACACCGGGGAGCTGTTTTTT. The V call is TRBV7-7, the J call TRBJ2-2, with TRBD2 as a possible D gene (6 bases). The CDR3 is 13 residues long. Trimming removed 11 bases at V and 0 bases at J, with 10 bases between. Looked up from germline, CDR1 is SSHAT and CDR2 is FNYEAQ (reference sequence).

This clonotype was counted a single time. V gene TRBV24-1 combines with J gene TRBJ1-2; 11 bases are shared with TRBD1. The CDR3 spans 15 residues. Trimming removed 2 bases from V and 7 bases from J; junction bases left unmatched: 5. Germline-derived CDR1 and CDR2 are KGHDR and SFDVKD. CDR3 bases: TGTGCCACCAGTGATTCCCGGGACAGGGGGATTGGCTACACCTTC. Amino acids: CATSDSRDRGIGYTF.

This clonotype turned up a few times. J is TRBJ2-1 and V is TRBV2; 9 nucleotides line up with TRBD2. The CDR3 totals 15 residues. Germline CDR1 is SNHLY and CDR2 is FYNNEI. V was pared by 3 bases and J by 4 bases, with 4 bases of the junction left unmatched. The CDR3 region has the DNA TGTGCCAGCAGTGAGGGCGGGAGGGGGTACAATGAGCAGTTCTTC. Its protein is CASSEGGRGYNEQFF.

V and J are TRBV29-1 and TRBJ2-3; unclear D gene. CDR1 SQVTM and CDR2 ANQGSEA come from the germline V gene. This CDR3 is built from 10 residues. V was cut by 7 bases and J by 6 bases, with 8 bases left in between. Written as DNA, the CDR3 is TGCAGCGAATCCTCGGATACGCAGTATTTT. This encodes CSESSDTQYF.

This chain connects TRBV29-1 to TRBJ2-1; no reliable D call. V was trimmed by 6 bases and J by 3 bases, leaving 9 bases between them. There are 12 residues in the CDR3. Germline lookup yields CDR1 SQVTM and CDR2 ANQGSEA. CDR3 in DNA: TGCAGCGTGGAGAGTCTCTACAATGAGCAGTTCTTC. Protein product: CSVESLYNEQFF.

This clonotype showed up many times. V gene TRBV4-1 combines with J gene TRBJ2-1; 8 bases are shared with TRBD2. The V and J ends lost 1 base and 3 bases, in that order; junction bases with no gene match: 8. This CDR3 is 17 amino acids long. Germline V gene data show CDR1 as MGHRA and CDR2 as YSYEKL. CDR3 amino acids: CASSQAGSGSIYNEQFF. In nucleotides, the CDR3 is TGCGCCAGCAGCCAAGCGGGGAGCGGGAGTATCTACAATGAGCAGTTCTTC.

The chain couples TRBV19 to TRBJ1-1; no clear D. With 10 bases removed from V and 4 bases from J, the gap between germline ends came to 19 bases. The germline CDR1 and CDR2 sequences are LNHDA and SQIVND (reference sequence). The CDR3 is 14 residues long. CDR3 nucleotides: TGTGCCACTCTCCCGGTGGGAGGGAGCACTGAAGCTTTCTTT. This gives the protein CATLPVGGSTEAFF. Filled out from reference TRBV19 and TRBJ1-1, the complete variable domain reads DGGITQSPKYLFRKEGQNVTLSCEQNLNHDAMYWYRQDPGQGLRLIYYSQIVNDFQKGDIAEGYSVSREKKESFPLTVTSAQKNPTAFYLCATLPVGGSTEAFFGQGTRLTVV.

This rearrangement joins TRBV25-1 to TRBJ2-5; 8 bases are shared with TRBD1. V lost 4 bases, J lost 4 bases, and 8 bases stayed unmatched. The CDR3 runs 15 residues. In germline, CDR1 is MGHDK, CDR2 SYGVNS. CDR3 loop: CASSAGQGLIETQYF. As DNA, the CDR3 is TGTGCCAGCAGTGCAGGACAGGGTTTAATAGAGACCCAGTACTTC.